Following are 32 T cell receptor beta chains from one sample sequenced in a study of T cells expressing NK-cell markers. From its re-call of the 5' RACE reads, TCRdb lists each CDR3 protein once, without DNA. Seen in this sample are more than 400,000 distinct CDR3 sequences; the ten most common clones hold 7.3%. Material: blood T cells: a sorted CD56 or NKG2C T cell subset, CD4+ or CD8+ T cells, or bulk PBMC T cells (not recorded which). All receptors come from a woman aged 18 to 75 in good health.

The chain recombines TRBV29-1 with TRBJ2-5; TCRdb outputs TRBD1, but without DNA this stays unchecked. Germline values: CDR1 SQVTM, CDR2 ANQGSEA. The CDR3 spans 12 residues. The CDR3: CSAGTGVGTQYF.

CDR3 sequence reads: CASSLAFEGPGPTSSTDTQYF. The chain links TRBV5-1 to TRBJ2-3; there is no DNA to check the TCRdb D call of TRBD2. Germline CDR1 and CDR2: SGHRS and YFSETQ. The CDR3 is 21 amino acids.

This chain links TRBV12-3 or TRBV12-4 with TRBJ2-5. This CDR3 is 12 amino acids long. The CDR3 is CASSFMEQTQYF.

The chain recombines TRBV29-1 with TRBJ2-7. CDR1 and CDR2 from the germline V gene are SQVTM and ANQGSEA. CDR3 length: 12 residues. CDR3: CSVVINLYEQYF.

This chain uses TRBV30 with TRBJ1-1; there is no DNA to check the TCRdb D call of TRBD1. This CDR3 has 15 residues. Germline values: CDR1 GTSNPN, CDR2 SVGIG (reference sequence). Here the CDR3 reads CAWSALGRLNTEAFF. Combining the CDR3 with reference TRBV30 and TRBJ1-1 gives the whole variable domain SQTIHQWPATLVQPVGSPLSLECTVEGTSNPNLYWYRQAAGRGLQLLFYSVGIGQISSEVPQNLSASRPQDRQFILSSKKLLLSDSGFYLCAWSALGRLNTEAFFGQGTRLTVV.

The chain uses TRBV19 and TRBJ2-5; without DNA, the TCRdb call of TRBD1 cannot be checked. Germline V CDR1 and CDR2: LNHDA, SQIVND (reference sequence). CDR3 length: 13 residues. The CDR3 is CASSPGGVETQYF.

The chain employs TRBV5-1 and TRBJ2-4. The CDR3 totals 11 residues. CDR1 and CDR2 (germline): SGHRS, YFSETQ. Here the CDR3 reads CASSLDGVEYF. Complete variable domain (other parts from reference TRBV5-1 and TRBJ2-4): KAGVTQTPRYLIKTRGQQVTLSCSPISGHRSVSWYQQTPGQGLQFLFEYFSETQRNKGNFPGRFSGRQFSNSRSEMNVSTLELGDSALYLCASSLDGVEYFGAGTRLSVL.

This chain uses TRBV5-1 with TRBJ2-3; TCRdb's D call, TRBD2, is unchecked because there is no DNA. Germline lookup yields CDR1 SGHRS and CDR2 YFSETQ. The CDR3 is 13 amino acids. The CDR3 here is CASHSGGPDTQYF.

V gene TRBV9 combines with J gene TRBJ1-2; TCRdb's assignment of TRBD1 cannot be checked, as there is no DNA. CDR1 SGDLS and CDR2 YYNGEE come from the germline V gene. This CDR3 is built from 15 residues. CDR3 protein: CASWGGTEINYGYTF.

The chain has TRBV7-2 and TRBJ2-5. CDR1 is SGHTA, CDR2 FQGNSA, per germline. CDR3 length equals 17 residues. CDR3 loop: CASSPRRLGSARETQYF.

The chain has TRBV10-2 and TRBJ2-2; the TCRdb D gene call, TRBD1, has no DNA to confirm it. Germline CDR1 WSHSY, CDR2 SAAADI. The CDR3 contains 16 residues. The CDR3 sequence is CASRPDRGGYTGELFF.

V and J are TRBV20-1 and TRBJ2-5; the D call from TCRdb, TRBD2, cannot be confirmed without DNA. Germline V CDR1 and CDR2: DFQATT, SNEGSKA (reference sequence). The CDR3 has 14 amino acids. The CDR3 region is CSLNRDYLQETQYF.

CDR3: CASSLVRFEQFF. V is TRBV7-2 and J is TRBJ2-1. Germline-derived CDR1 and CDR2 are SGHTA and FQGNSA. This CDR3 comprises 12 residues.

The rearrangement links TRBV7-2 to TRBJ1-4; lacking DNA, the TRBD1 call made by TCRdb goes unchecked. Germline assignment: CDR1 SGHTA and CDR2 FQGNSA. CDR3 length equals 13 residues. The chain's CDR3 is CATRGWGDEKLFF.

CDR3 sequence: CASSRTAGDFYNEQFF. The chain uses TRBV4-1 and TRBJ2-1; the TCRdb call, TRBD2, lacks DNA for checking. CDR3 size: 16 residues. CDR1 and CDR2 (germline): MGHRA, YSYEKL.

The chain combines TRBV20-1 with TRBJ2-2; the D call from TCRdb, TRBD2, cannot be confirmed without DNA. This CDR3 comprises 15 residues. CDR1 DFQATT and CDR2 SNEGSKA come from the germline V gene (reference sequence). CDR3 amino acids: CSARAAQANTGELFF.

V usage is TRBV15 and J usage is TRBJ2-5; there is no DNA to check the TCRdb D call of TRBD1. Per the germline V gene, CDR1 is LNHNV and CDR2 is YYDKDF (reference sequence). This CDR3 has 14 residues. CDR3 region: CATSRVAGEETQYF.

The chain recombines TRBV4-3 with TRBJ2-1. CDR3 length equals 16 residues. CDR1 LGHNA and CDR2 YSLEER come from the germline V gene. CDR3 residues: CASSQEFRWPSNEQFF.

This rearrangement joins TRBV4-2 to TRBJ2-2; TCRdb names TRBD2, which stays unverified in the absence of DNA. From germline, CDR1 is LGHNA and CDR2 YNFKEQ. There are 15 residues in the CDR3. The CDR3 sequence is CASRGGGPVTGELFF.

The chain combines TRBV6-5 with TRBJ2-7. Germline V lookup: CDR1 MNHEY, CDR2 SVGAGI. CDR3 size: 13 residues. The CDR3 reads CASSYGYFYEQYF.

V usage is TRBV6-2 or TRBV6-3 and J usage is TRBJ1-1. Germline CDR1 MNHEY, CDR2 SVGEGT. The CDR3 consists of 15 residues. The CDR3 region is CASSYSPFMNTEAFF.

The chain combines TRBV28 with TRBJ1-3. The germline gives CDR1 MDHEN, CDR2 SYDVKM. There are 11 residues in the CDR3. This CDR3 is CASKPGNTIYF.

This CDR3 is CASSPPGLAASDTQYF. This sequence joins TRBV18 and TRBJ2-3; absent DNA, TCRdb's TRBD2 call cannot be checked. The CDR3 spans 16 residues. The germline CDR1 and CDR2 sequences are KGHSH and LQKENI.

The chain joins TRBV20-1 to TRBJ1-5. The CDR3 totals 18 residues. Per the germline V gene, CDR1 is DFQATT and CDR2 is SNEGSKA (reference sequence). CDR3 region: CSASPDIPGRDSNQPQHF.

The V call is TRBV5-1, the J call TRBJ1-2; the D call from TCRdb, TRBD1, cannot be confirmed without DNA. The CDR3 totals 15 residues. CDR1 SGHRS and CDR2 YFSETQ come from the germline V gene. This chain's CDR3 is CASKPGQGANYGYTF.

The rearrangement joins TRBV18 to TRBJ1-1. This CDR3 region has 11 residues. Germline loops: CDR1 KGHSH, CDR2 LQKENI. CDR3: CASHKGTEAFF.

J is TRBJ1-1 and V is TRBV5-6. The CDR3 totals 12 residues. The germline V gene has CDR1 SGHDT and CDR2 YYEEEE. This chain's CDR3 is CASSSDEGVLFF.

The chain joins TRBV12-3 or TRBV12-4 to TRBJ1-4; the D call from TCRdb, TRBD1, cannot be confirmed without DNA. The CDR3 is 15 amino acids. The CDR3 loop reads CASSPLGQRIEKLFF.

The V and J genes are TRBV9 and TRBJ2-3. The CDR3 is made up of 13 amino acids. Germline V CDR1 and CDR2: SGDLS, YYNGEE. The CDR3 loop reads CASSVDSTDTQYF.

This chain links TRBV18 with TRBJ2-1; TCRdb selects TRBD2, and the lack of DNA leaves this call unchecked. The CDR3 spans 16 residues. The germline gives CDR1 KGHSH, CDR2 LQKENI. CDR3 region: CASSPKGQQPYNEQFF.

The rearrangement uses TRBV5-1 and TRBJ2-6; TCRdb's D call, TRBD1, is unchecked because there is no DNA. Germline V lookup: CDR1 SGHRS, CDR2 YFSETQ. This CDR3 spans 15 amino acids. CDR3 amino acids: CASSSGGSGANVLTF.

This chain joins TRBV28 and TRBJ2-2; TCRdb outputs TRBD2, but without DNA this stays unchecked. The CDR3 is made up of 16 amino acids. CDR1 MDHEN and CDR2 SYDVKM come from the germline V gene. CDR3 loop: CASSPLLAPRAGELFF.